This TCR beta chain stems from a study of glioma-infiltrating T cells after dendritic cell vaccination. Per the germline V gene, CDR1 is SGHTA and CDR2 is FQGNSA. The J segment lost 2 bases and the V segment lost 5 bases, leaving 5 bases of the junction unmatched. The CDR3 totals 14 residues. The data were produced by immunoSEQ multiplex PCR, yet TCRdb's version contains in-frame clones alone and is incomplete. The sample holds 20,000 to 25,000 clones, roughly 78% seen once. This receptor was taken from a human donor with glioblastoma. The specimen comprised blood, sampled before dendritic cell vaccination. The gene calls are TRBV7-2 and TRBJ2-7, with 8 nucleotides matching TRBD1. CDR3 protein: CASSPKGQAYEQYF. CDR3 DNA: TGTGCCAGCAGCCCGAAGGGACAGGCCTACGAGCAGTACTTC.